A single T cell receptor (beta chain) is shown here with its context. V was trimmed by 6 bases and J by 1 base, leaving 10 bases between them. This CDR3 comprises 13 residues. The germline V gene has CDR1 MNHEY and CDR2 SVGAGI. These data are taken from a study of blood T cell repertoires in COVID-19. Sequenced by immunoSEQ multiplex PCR; TCRdb stores in-frame clones only, minus some. The table has some 250,000 clones, roughly nine tenths seen once. The clonotype originates from a human donor in a cohort exposed to, infected with or recovered from COVID-19 (not recorded which). The donor label of this sample is uncertain. The chain links TRBV6-5 to TRBJ2-7, with D possibly matching TRBD1 (7 bases). Sequenced material: PBMCs or T cells enriched from blood (not recorded which). CDR3 amino acids: CASSPGGSYEQYF. The CDR3 nucleotides read TGTGCCAGCAGCCCAGGGGGGTCCTACGAGCAGTACTTC.